Reported below is one T cell receptor (beta chain). Data came from immunoSEQ multiplex PCR; TCRdb stores just in-frame clones and leaves some out. The profile covers roughly 140,000 clones, with over 75% appearing a single time and 1.6% taken by the ten largest. This sample was included in a study of T cell responses to AZD1222 COVID-19 vaccine. The sample here was peripheral blood, taken on day 0 of AZD1222 vaccination. This receptor was identified in an adult in good health.

Written as DNA, the CDR3 is TGTGCCAGCAGCTTAGAGCCTCAGAGCACTGAAGCTTTCTTT. Its protein product is CASSLEPQSTEAFF. The rearrangement joins TRBV11-2 to TRBJ1-1; D is uncertain. The V gene's germline CDR1 is SGHAT and CDR2 FQNNGV. This CDR3 has 14 residues. The V end lost 0 bases, the J end lost 4 bases, and 9 bases lay between the germline ends.